Following are 21 T cell receptor beta chains from one sample sequenced in a study of Ad26.COV2.S vaccination and SARS-CoV-2 variants. The sample's treatment: around 19 received Ad26.COV2.S at low or high dose, single or two shots; 5 received placebo; per-sample allocation not given. Collection of samples fell on day 63 after the first vaccine or placebo injection. TCRdb keeps only in-frame clones here, not all; method: immunoSEQ multiplex PCR. The sample shows some 420,000 clones, 88% of them seen only once. Specimen: peripheral blood, collected in a trial of Ad26.COV2.S vaccine versus placebo. The receptors originated from a person between 18 and 65 years old who received the Ad26.COV2.S COVID-19 vaccine or a placebo.

The chain has TRBV9 and TRBJ1-5; TRBD1 matches at 10 bases. The germline V gene has CDR1 SGDLS and CDR2 YYNGEE. Losses at the gene ends were 3 bases for V and 5 bases for J; bases not matched to a gene: 2. The CDR3 covers 14 residues. The CDR3 region has the DNA TGTGCCAGCAGCGCGGGACAGGGGCATCAGCCCCAGCATTTT. Amino acid sequence: CASSAGQGHQPQHF.

The rearrangement links TRBV7-2 to TRBJ2-1; maybe TRBD2 (5 bases). This CDR3 spans 16 amino acids. CDR1 is SGHTA and CDR2 is FQGNSA in the germline V gene. V was pared by 2 bases and J by 4 bases, with 15 bases between. The CDR3 loop is CASSLLQLVPYNEQFF. The DNA for the CDR3 is TGTGCCAGCAGCTTATTGCAACTAGTCCCGTACAATGAGCAGTTCTTC.

The chain has TRBV6-2 or TRBV6-3 and TRBJ2-4, with D hard to call. The CDR3 totals 15 residues. The germline CDR1 and CDR2 sequences are MNHEY and SVGEGT. Trimming removed 2 bases at V and 1 base at J, with 9 bases between. The CDR3 DNA follows: TGTGCCAGCAGTTACATGTCAGCGGCCAAAAACATTCAGTACTTC. Protein: CASSYMSAAKNIQYF.

This rearrangement joins TRBV6-2 or TRBV6-3 to TRBJ2-3; TRBD2 aligns across 8 bases. The germline gives CDR1 MNHEY, CDR2 SVGEGT. V gave up 0 bases and J gave up 4 bases; unmatched junction bases: 9. The CDR3 has 17 amino acids. The CDR3: CASSYSSAGLVADTQYF. The CDR3 coding sequence is TGTGCCAGCAGTTACTCGAGCGCGGGACTAGTAGCAGATACGCAGTATTTT.

This clone has just one count. The chain is built from TRBV2 and TRBJ2-1, with 15 bases that match TRBD2. Per the germline V gene, CDR1 is SNHLY and CDR2 is FYNNEI. J lost 1 base, V lost 3 bases, and 10 bases had no gene match. The CDR3 extends over 20 amino acids. The CDR3 DNA is TGTGCCAGCAGTGAGAGTAGAGGACTAGCGGGGGGGTCTTCCTACAATGAGCAGTTCTTC. It specifies CASSESRGLAGGSSYNEQFF.

In its sample, this clone was seen a few times. The gene calls are TRBV2 and TRBJ2-1; D gene uncertain. Deletions cut 5 bases from V and 14 bases from J, with 13 bases between. The CDR3 spans 11 residues. Germline-derived CDR1 and CDR2 are SNHLY and FYNNEI. CDR3 nucleotide sequence: TGTGCCAGCAGTATCAAATCAAGTGAGTTCTTC. It specifies CASSIKSSEFF.

The chain combines TRBV10-2 with TRBJ2-7; 10 nucleotides match TRBD2. The trim removed 7 bases at V and 0 bases at J, leaving 6 bases unmatched. This CDR3 has 15 amino acids. Germline V gives CDR1 WSHSY, CDR2 SAAADI. The CDR3 loop reads CASTPGLAFSYEQYF. The DNA for the CDR3 is TGCGCCAGCACACCGGGACTAGCGTTCTCCTACGAGCAGTACTTC.

There are a few counts of this clone. The rearrangement uses TRBV27 and TRBJ2-7; D ambiguous. The CDR3 covers 13 residues. The V and J ends lost 3 bases and 6 bases respectively, with 12 bases between them. Germline V gene sequence: CDR1 MNHEY, CDR2 SMNVEV (reference sequence). CDR3 nucleotides: TGTGCCAGCAGTTTCTCCGGACCCGGCGAGCAGTACTTC. Translation: CASSFSGPGEQYF.

This rearrangement joins TRBV4-3 to TRBJ2-2; D is unclear. V dropped 0 bases and J dropped 6 bases, with 5 bases sitting between them. CDR3 size: 13 residues. The germline V gene has CDR1 LGHNA and CDR2 YSLEER. The CDR3 here is CASSQDSSGELFF. Here the CDR3 DNA reads TGCGCCAGCAGCCAAGACTCATCCGGGGAGCTGTTTTTT.

The chain recombines TRBV5-4 with TRBJ1-6; unclear D gene. V shed 0 bases and J shed 8 bases, with 15 bases lying between them. This CDR3 is built from 16 residues. Germline V CDR1 and CDR2: SGHNT, YYREEE (reference sequence). CDR3 sequence (DNA): TGTGCCAGCAGCTTGGAGCCGGGAGTCTCCGATTCACCCCTCCACTTT. This codes for CASSLEPGVSDSPLHF.

V is TRBV6-2 or TRBV6-3 and J is TRBJ1-1, with 12 bases aligning to TRBD1. V shed 0 bases and J 7 bases; nucleotides not matched to a gene: 3. This CDR3 is built from 15 residues. Looked up from germline, CDR1 is MNHEY and CDR2 is SVGEGT. CDR3 in amino acids: CASSYSGTGGVEAFF. The CDR3 DNA is TGTGCCAGCAGTTACTCAGGGACAGGGGGCGTTGAAGCTTTCTTT.

J is TRBJ1-1 and V is TRBV7-9, with 9 nucleotides matching TRBD1. The CDR3 sequence is 14 residues long. The germline CDR1 and CDR2 sequences are SEHNR and FQNEAQ (reference sequence). Germline trimming cut 5 bases from V and 5 bases from J; bases unmatched to any gene: 6. This CDR3 is CASSPGTGTTEAFF. Written as DNA, the CDR3 is TGTGCCAGCAGCCCCGGGACAGGGACGACTGAAGCTTTCTTT.

J is TRBJ2-2 and V is TRBV11-2; weak D call: TRBD1 (5 bases). Trimming pared 3 bases from V and 4 bases from J, leaving 12 bases between. This CDR3 region has 15 residues. Germline V lookup: CDR1 SGHAT, CDR2 FQNNGV. Here the CDR3 reads CASSFQGLGTGELFF. DNA for the CDR3: TGTGCCAGCAGCTTCCAGGGATTGGGCACCGGGGAGCTGTTTTTT. Full variable domain (rest looked up from reference TRBV11-2 and TRBJ2-2): EAGVAQSPRYKIIEKRQSVAFWCNPISGHATLYWYQQILGQGPKLLIQFQNNGVVDDSQLPKDRFSAERLKGVDSTLKIQPAKLEDSAVYLCASSFQGLGTGELFFGEGSRLTVL.

V gene TRBV7-9 combines with J gene TRBJ1-3; a weak D match, TRBD1 (5 bases). Trimming removed 5 bases at V and 2 bases at J, with 22 bases between. Looked up from germline, CDR1 is SEHNR and CDR2 is FQNEAQ (reference sequence). This CDR3 has 18 amino acids. CDR3 region: CASSPTLPTVTPGNTIYF. CDR3 DNA: TGTGCCAGCAGCCCTACTCTCCCGACAGTCACCCCTGGAAACACCATATATTTT.

This chain joins TRBV5-1 and TRBJ2-7, with TRBD2 matching 11 bases. J was trimmed by 0 bases and V by 0 bases; bases with no gene match: 8. The CDR3 consists of 18 residues. Germline CDR1 is SGHRS and CDR2 is YFSETQ. CDR3 in amino acids: CASSLAGLAGGISYEQYF. The CDR3 DNA reads as TGCGCCAGCAGCTTGGCCGGGCTAGCGGGGGGAATCTCCTACGAGCAGTACTTC.

The chain employs TRBV28 and TRBJ1-3; no clear D gene. The CDR3 covers 14 residues. Germline CDR1 is MDHEN and CDR2 is SYDVKM. V was pared by 2 bases and J by 0 bases, with 5 bases between. DNA for the CDR3: TGTGCCAGCAGTTTAACACTCTCTGGAAACACCATATATTTT. Translating gives CASSLTLSGNTIYF. Variable domain in full (rest from reference TRBV28 and TRBJ1-3): DVKVTQSSRYLVKRTGEKVFLECVQDMDHENMFWYRQDPGLGLRLIYFSYDVKMKEKGDIPEGYSVSREKKERFSLILESASTNQTSMYLCASSLTLSGNTIYFGEGSWLTVV.

This chain links TRBV6-6 with TRBJ2-3, with D unresolved. Trimming left V 8 bases short and J 0 bases short, with 12 bases between. The CDR3 has 14 amino acids. Germline V CDR1 and CDR2: MNHNY, SVGAGI (reference sequence). For the CDR3, the DNA is TGTGCCAGCGCGCGGTCCATTAGCACAGATACGCAGTATTTT. Translated: CASARSISTDTQYF.

This clone was counted a single time. This sequence joins TRBV28 and TRBJ2-7; no clear D gene. The germline V and J ends were trimmed by 7 bases and 3 bases, with 10 bases remaining between them. This CDR3 comprises 12 residues. Germline values: CDR1 MDHEN, CDR2 SYDVKM. This CDR3 is CASNERHYEQYF. The CDR3 DNA sequence: TGTGCCAGCAACGAAAGACACTACGAGCAGTACTTC.

This chain connects TRBV28 to TRBJ2-1; weak D call: TRBD2 (6 bases). CDR3 size: 15 residues. Trimming left V 3 bases short and J 1 base short, with 10 bases between. Germline assignment: CDR1 MDHEN and CDR2 SYDVKM. The CDR3 DNA is TGTGCCAGCAGTTTCCCGGGAGAGTCCTACAATGAGCAGTTCTTC. It codes for CASSFPGESYNEQFF.

The genes are TRBV12-3 or TRBV12-4 and TRBJ2-5; no definite D call. V was trimmed by 5 bases and J by 2 bases, leaving 9 bases between them. CDR3 length: 13 amino acids. The CDR3 reads CASSRNSQETQYF. Written as DNA, the CDR3 is TGTGCCAGCAGTCGGAACAGTCAAGAGACCCAGTACTTC.

The chain has TRBV2 and TRBJ2-1; no firm D call. From germline, CDR1 is SNHLY and CDR2 FYNNEI. CDR3 size: 14 residues. Trimming shortened V by 1 base and J by 8 bases, and 12 bases separated the two germline ends. The CDR3 sequence: CASSEENRGYEQFF. The CDR3 DNA reads TGTGCCAGCAGTGAAGAGAATAGAGGCTATGAGCAGTTCTTC.